This T cell receptor (beta chain) was sequenced in a study of T cells in women clearing cervical HPV infection. Study in general: Case blood drawn at lesion detection; control blood after infection cleared. Study-wide results and caveats: Associations may precede or follow infection; HPV-specific or memory T cells were not isolated.

TCRdb keeps only in-frame clones here, not all; method: immunoSEQ multiplex PCR. The repertoire shows around 46,000 clones; the top ten hold 35%. Cervical HPV DNA detected by MY09/MY11 PCR, typed by dot-blot. On this clone itself: Its antigen is currently unknown.

Sequenced input: blood buffy coat. The sequence was obtained from a woman aged 18 to 75 with a cervical HPV16 infection that either progressed to CIN3+ or cleared (not recorded which).

CDR3 DNA, as far as it was read: TGTGCCAGCAGCTTAATGGCGGGAGGAAACTACGAG. Protein: CASSLMAGGNYE. The entire CDR3 protein reads CASSLMAGGNYEQYF. The chain couples TRBV7-3 to TRBJ2-7, with 8 nucleotides matching TRBD2. Sequencing ends 3 residues short of the CDR3 end; the germline J gene provides the rest. The CDR3 is 15 amino acids. V shed 1 base and J 3 bases; nucleotides not matched to a gene: 5. CDR1 SGHTA and CDR2 FQGTGA come from the germline V gene.